One and the same sample provided the 22 T cell receptor beta chains below, sequenced in a study of cytomegalovirus exposure and HLA in healthy donors. In the PCR, 60 Vbeta and 13 Jbeta primers were used. Sequencing used immunoSEQ multiplex PCR; TCRdb keeps in-frame clones, though not all of them. Its listing shows just under 65,000 clones. Sequencing input: PBMCs. These receptors were obtained from a boy aged 5 to 17 in good health and CMV-seronegative.

This rearrangement joins TRBV9 to TRBJ1-2; 11 nucleotides line up with TRBD1. The CDR3 loop spans 16 amino acids. J gave up 0 bases and V 0 bases, and 1 base lay outside the gene matches. Per the germline V gene, CDR1 is SGDLS and CDR2 is YYNGEE. The DNA for the CDR3 is TGTGCCAGCAGCGTAGGGGGACAGGGGGCTAACTATGGCTACACCTTC. The encoded protein is CASSVGGQGANYGYTF.

The genes are TRBV6-6 and TRBJ1-5; weak D call: TRBD1 (6 bases). Trimming took 6 bases from V and 3 from J, leaving 12 bases between them. The CDR3 extends over 14 amino acids. From germline, CDR1 is MNHNY and CDR2 SVGAGI (reference sequence). CDR3 sequence reads: CASSPTGFNQPQHF. The CDR3 DNA is TGTGCCAGCAGCCCCACAGGGTTCAATCAGCCCCAGCATTTT.

This chain joins TRBV29-1 and TRBJ2-5; 7 bases map to TRBD2. V was clipped by 5 bases and J by 7 bases; unmatched bases: 4. The CDR3 is 11 residues long. The V gene's germline CDR1 is SQVTM and CDR2 ANQGSEA. CDR3 sequence: CSVRGEGTQYF. Here the CDR3 DNA reads TGCAGCGTTAGAGGGGAGGGGACCCAGTACTTC.

The chain links TRBV25-1 to TRBJ2-7, with TRBD1 identical over 10 bases. With 6 bases clipped from V and 1 base from J, the junction kept 6 bases outside the gene matches. The germline V gene encodes CDR1 MGHDK and CDR2 SYGVNS. This CDR3 is built from 15 residues. The CDR3 nucleotides are TGTGCCAGCAGATCTTGGACAGGGGGTTCCTACGAGCAGTACTTC. Encoded protein: CASRSWTGGSYEQYF.

V and J are TRBV7-9 and TRBJ1-1; possible D gene TRBD1, 5 bases. CDR1 is SEHNR, CDR2 FQNEAQ, per germline (reference sequence). V was shortened by 5 bases and J by 11 bases, with 18 bases between the two germline ends. The CDR3 is 13 residues long. CDR3 in DNA: TGTGCCAGCAGCCCCCCCGGGGAGGGGAAGGCTTTCTTT. Translating it yields CASSPPGEGKAFF.

The rearrangement uses TRBV27 and TRBJ1-5; a possible D gene is TRBD1 (5 bases). The CDR3 totals 16 residues. The V end was cut by 0 bases, the J end by 5 bases, with 14 bases between. Per germline, CDR1 MNHEY and CDR2 SMNVEV (reference sequence). The CDR3, as DNA: TGTGCCAGCAGTTTATCGTATGGCAGGGAAGATCAGCCCCAGCATTTT. It translates to CASSLSYGREDQPQHF.

The chain carries TRBV6-5 and TRBJ2-5, with 8 bases fitting TRBD2. The CDR3 has 13 amino acids. Germline values: CDR1 MNHEY, CDR2 SVGAGI. The V and J ends lost 6 bases and 5 bases, in that order; junction bases with no gene match: 5. DNA for the CDR3: TGTGCCAGCAGCCGGGGGGGTTTTGAGACCCAGTACTTC. Translated: CASSRGGFETQYF.

The V and J genes are TRBV5-6 and TRBJ1-5; perhaps TRBD1 as D (5 bases). The CDR3 totals 15 residues. Germline V CDR1 and CDR2: SGHDT, YYEEEE. Between the trimmed V and J ends, which lost 5 bases and 0 bases, there was a span of 12 bases. The CDR3 loop reads CASSLGQGSNQPQHF. The CDR3, as DNA: TGTGCCAGCAGTTTAGGGCAGGGTAGCAATCAGCCCCAGCATTTT. The full variable domain, in which reference TRBV5-6 and TRBJ1-5 provide the parts outside the CDR3, is DAGVTQSPTHLIKTRGQQVTLRCSPKSGHDTVSWYQQALGQGPQFIFQYYEEEERQRGNFPDRFSGHQFPNYSSELNVNALLLGDSALYLCASSLGQGSNQPQHFGDGTRLSIL.

The chain joins TRBV2 to TRBJ1-6; D is perhaps TRBD1 (5 bases). The CDR3 is made up of 13 amino acids. V was shortened by 2 bases and J by 8 bases, with 7 bases between the two germline ends. Looked up from germline, CDR1 is SNHLY and CDR2 is FYNNEI. CDR3 amino acids: CASSERGYSPLHF. DNA of the CDR3: TGTGCCAGCAGTGAACGGGGGTATTCACCCCTCCACTTT.

This sequence joins TRBV29-1 and TRBJ1-4; D not certain. The CDR3 sequence is 13 residues long. The V gene lost 4 bases and the J gene lost 7 bases, with 13 bases spanning the gap. CDR1 SQVTM and CDR2 ANQGSEA come from the germline V gene. The DNA for the CDR3 is TGCAGCGTTGCCGGCGGCGGGAGTGAAAAACTGTTTTTT. Protein product: CSVAGGGSEKLFF.

The chain has TRBV2 and TRBJ2-1; the match to TRBD2 covers 7 bases. The CDR3 spans 11 residues. V was clipped by 9 bases and J by 10 bases; unmatched bases: 6. From germline, CDR1 is SNHLY and CDR2 FYNNEI. CDR3 protein: CARGGVGEQFF. Here the CDR3 DNA reads TGTGCCAGGGGGGGGGTAGGAGAGCAGTTCTTC.

The chain is built from TRBV7-8 and TRBJ2-2, with 10 bases lining up with TRBD2. The CDR3 is 16 residues long. CDR1 is SGHVS and CDR2 is FQNEAQ in the germline V gene. Trimming took 5 bases from V and 4 from J; bases not matched to a gene: 7. CDR3 coding DNA: TGTGCCAGCAGCCACTCCGGGACTAGCGCCACCGGGGAGCTGTTTTTT. Translation gives CASSHSGTSATGELFF.

CDR3 DNA sequence: TGTGCCAGCAGCTCGACTGCAATTGGACTCACAGATACGCAGTATTTT. Translated, it gives CASSSTAIGLTDTQYF. The chain has TRBV7-2 and TRBJ2-3; maybe TRBD2 (5 bases). V was pared by 4 bases and J by 2 bases, with 16 bases between. The germline CDR1 and CDR2 sequences are SGHTA and FQGNSA. CDR3 length: 16 residues. Using reference TRBV7-2 and TRBJ2-3 for the parts outside the CDR3, the full variable domain is GAGVSQSPSNKVTEKGKDVELRCDPISGHTALYWYRQSLGQGLEFLIYFQGNSAPDKSGLPSDRFSAERTGGSVSTLTIQRTQQEDSAVYLCASSSTAIGLTDTQYFGPGTRLTVL.

This rearrangement joins TRBV12-5 to TRBJ2-3, with 7 positions matching TRBD2. The V and J ends lost 3 bases and 0 bases, in that order; junction bases with no gene match: 3. In germline, CDR1 is LGHNT, CDR2 FRNRAP. This CDR3 spans 15 amino acids. CDR3 in DNA: TGTGCTAGTGGTTTATCTAGCGGAAGCACAGATACGCAGTATTTT. This encodes CASGLSSGSTDTQYF.

The chain couples TRBV5-4 to TRBJ1-1; TRBD1 matches 8 bases. CDR1 is SGHNT and CDR2 is YYREEE in the germline V gene (reference sequence). The V segment lost 1 base and the J segment 1 base; nucleotides outside the gene matches: 6. The CDR3 consists of 16 residues. CDR3: CASSLRAGTGNTEAFF. CDR3 bases: TGTGCCAGCAGCTTGAGGGCCGGGACAGGGAACACTGAAGCTTTCTTT. The whole variable domain, filled in from reference TRBV5-4 and TRBJ1-1, reads ETGVTQSPTHLIKTRGQQVTLRCSSQSGHNTVSWYQQALGQGPQFIFQYYREEENGRGNFPPRFSGLQFPNYSSELNVNALELDDSALYLCASSLRAGTGNTEAFFGQGTRLTVV.

V is TRBV10-1 and J is TRBJ2-5; D unresolved. Germline V gives CDR1 WNHNN, CDR2 SYGVQD (reference sequence). V lost 2 bases, J lost 1 base, and 8 bases lay in between. The CDR3 loop spans 14 amino acids. The CDR3 spells CASSEAHAQETQYF. In nucleotides, the CDR3 is TGCGCCAGCAGTGAGGCGCACGCCCAAGAGACCCAGTACTTC.

This chain joins TRBV5-4 and TRBJ2-1, with TRBD2 matching 7 bases. From germline, CDR1 is SGHNT and CDR2 YYREEE (reference sequence). The CDR3 runs to 16 residues. Germline trimming cut 0 bases from V and 12 bases from J; bases unmatched to any gene: 15. CDR3: CASSLGPSGQRGGQFF. The CDR3 nucleotides are TGTGCCAGCAGCTTGGGTCCTAGCGGTCAACGAGGCGGGCAGTTCTTC.

The chain recombines TRBV30 with TRBJ2-7; D is possibly TRBD2 (6 bases). The CDR3 runs 11 residues. Germline loops: CDR1 GTSNPN, CDR2 SVGIG (reference sequence). Trimming removed 2 bases from V and 7 bases from J, with 9 bases in between. In DNA form, the CDR3 reads TGTGCCTGGAGTCCGGGGGAGGAGCAGTACTTC. It specifies CAWSPGEEQYF.

The rearrangement joins TRBV7-6 to TRBJ2-3, with 10 positions matching TRBD2. There are 16 residues in the CDR3. The germline gives CDR1 SGHVS, CDR2 FNYEAQ. V dropped 1 base and J dropped 4; count of bases not matched to a gene: 5. CDR3 coding DNA: TGTGCCAGCAGCTTAGGAGGTAGCGGGGGGTCAGATACGCAGTATTTT. Translating gives CASSLGGSGGSDTQYF.

The chain is built from TRBV29-1 and TRBJ2-3; a weak D match, TRBD1 (5 bases). The V and J ends lost 0 bases and 3 bases respectively, with 13 bases between them. The CDR3 consists of 15 residues. Germline CDR1 and CDR2: SQVTM and ANQGSEA. CDR3 sequence: CSVEDGRERTDTQYF. As DNA, the CDR3 is TGCAGCGTTGAAGATGGCAGGGAAAGGACAGATACGCAGTATTTT.

The rearrangement joins TRBV5-1 to TRBJ2-1, with 11 bases identical to TRBD2. The CDR3 loop spans 15 amino acids. Germline V gene sequence: CDR1 SGHRS, CDR2 YFSETQ. With V trimmed by 4 bases and J by 5 bases, 5 bases remained unmatched. The CDR3 here is CASSISGGAHNEQFF. The CDR3 DNA reads as TGCGCCAGCAGCATTAGCGGGGGGGCTCACAATGAGCAGTTCTTC. Based on the CDR3 plus reference TRBV5-1 and TRBJ2-1, the full variable domain is KAGVTQTPRYLIKTRGQQVTLSCSPISGHRSVSWYQQTPGQGLQFLFEYFSETQRNKGNFPGRFSGRQFSNSRSEMNVSTLELGDSALYLCASSISGGAHNEQFFGPGTRLTVL.

The chain carries TRBV10-2 and TRBJ2-1; the D gene is possibly TRBD2 (6 bases). The CDR3 loop spans 15 amino acids. The V end lost 4 bases, the J end lost 2 bases, and 12 bases lay between the germline ends. The germline CDR1 and CDR2 sequences are WSHSY and SAAADI. The chain's CDR3 is CASSVKLAAYNEQFF. Written as DNA, the CDR3 is TGCGCCAGCAGTGTGAAACTAGCTGCCTACAATGAGCAGTTCTTC.